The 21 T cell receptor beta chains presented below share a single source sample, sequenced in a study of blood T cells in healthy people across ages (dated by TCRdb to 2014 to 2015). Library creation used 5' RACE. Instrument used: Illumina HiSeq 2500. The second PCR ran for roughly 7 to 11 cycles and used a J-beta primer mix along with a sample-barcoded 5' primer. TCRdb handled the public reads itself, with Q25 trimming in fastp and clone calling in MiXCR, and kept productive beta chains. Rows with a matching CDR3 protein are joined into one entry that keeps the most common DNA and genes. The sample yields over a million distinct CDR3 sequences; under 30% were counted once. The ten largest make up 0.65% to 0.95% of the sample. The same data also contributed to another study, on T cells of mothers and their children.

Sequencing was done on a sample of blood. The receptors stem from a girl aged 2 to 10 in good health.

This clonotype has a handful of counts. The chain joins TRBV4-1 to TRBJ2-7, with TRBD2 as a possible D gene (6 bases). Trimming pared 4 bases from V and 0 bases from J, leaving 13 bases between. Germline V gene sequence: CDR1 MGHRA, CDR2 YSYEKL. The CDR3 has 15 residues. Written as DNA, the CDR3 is TGCGCCAGCAGCCTATTAGCGGCAAGCTCCTACGAGCAGTACTTC. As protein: CASSLLAASSYEQYF.

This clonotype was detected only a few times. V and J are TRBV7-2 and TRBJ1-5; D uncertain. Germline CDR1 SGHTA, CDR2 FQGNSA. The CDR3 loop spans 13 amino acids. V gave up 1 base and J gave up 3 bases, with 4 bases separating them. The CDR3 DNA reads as TGTGCCAGCAGCTTAGACAACAATCAGCCCCAGCATTTT. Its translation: CASSLDNNQPQHF.

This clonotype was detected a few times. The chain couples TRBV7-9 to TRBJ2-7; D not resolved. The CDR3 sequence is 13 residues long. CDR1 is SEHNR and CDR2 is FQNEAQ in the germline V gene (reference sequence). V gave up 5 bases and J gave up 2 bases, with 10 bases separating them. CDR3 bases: TGTGCCAGCAGCCTCGCGGTTCCCTACGAGCAGTACTTC. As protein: CASSLAVPYEQYF.

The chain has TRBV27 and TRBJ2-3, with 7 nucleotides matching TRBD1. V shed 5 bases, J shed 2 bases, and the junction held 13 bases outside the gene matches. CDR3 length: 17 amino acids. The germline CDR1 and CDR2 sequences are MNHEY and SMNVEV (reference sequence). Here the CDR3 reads CASSRTGYSQNTDTQYF. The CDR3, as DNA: TGTGCCAGCAGTAGGACAGGATACTCTCAAAACACAGATACGCAGTATTTT.

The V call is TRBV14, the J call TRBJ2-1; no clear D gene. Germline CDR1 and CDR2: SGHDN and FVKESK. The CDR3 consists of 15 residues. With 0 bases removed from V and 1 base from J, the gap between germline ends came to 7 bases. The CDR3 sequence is CASSQDRFSYNEQFF. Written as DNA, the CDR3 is TGTGCCAGCAGCCAAGATCGATTTTCCTACAATGAGCAGTTCTTC.

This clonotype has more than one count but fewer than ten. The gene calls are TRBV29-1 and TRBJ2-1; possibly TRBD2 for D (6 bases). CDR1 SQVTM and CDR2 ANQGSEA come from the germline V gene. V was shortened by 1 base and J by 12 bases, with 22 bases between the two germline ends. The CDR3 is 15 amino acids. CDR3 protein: CSVEGRLASKGRQFF. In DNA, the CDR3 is TGCAGCGTTGAAGGCCGGCTAGCGAGTAAGGGGCGGCAGTTCTTC.

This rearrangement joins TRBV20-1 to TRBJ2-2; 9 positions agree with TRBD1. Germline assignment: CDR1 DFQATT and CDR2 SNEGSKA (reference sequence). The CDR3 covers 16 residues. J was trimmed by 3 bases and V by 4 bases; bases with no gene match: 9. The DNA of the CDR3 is TGCAGTGCTAAGGTCCCGGGACAGGGATACACCGGGGAGCTGTTTTTT. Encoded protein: CSAKVPGQGYTGELFF.

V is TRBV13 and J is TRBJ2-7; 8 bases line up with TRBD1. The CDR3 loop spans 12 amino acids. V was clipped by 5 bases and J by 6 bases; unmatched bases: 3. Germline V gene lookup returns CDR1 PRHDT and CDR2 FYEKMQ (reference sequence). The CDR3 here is CASSGQGSEQYF. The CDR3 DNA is TGTGCCAGCAGCGGACAGGGAAGCGAGCAGTACTTC.

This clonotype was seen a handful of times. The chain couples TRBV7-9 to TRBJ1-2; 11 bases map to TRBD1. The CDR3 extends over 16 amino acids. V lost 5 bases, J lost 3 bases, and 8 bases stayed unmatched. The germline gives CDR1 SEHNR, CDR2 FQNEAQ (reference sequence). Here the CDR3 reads CASSAPGQGDHYGYTF. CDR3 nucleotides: TGTGCCAGCAGCGCCCCGGGACAGGGGGATCACTATGGCTACACCTTC.

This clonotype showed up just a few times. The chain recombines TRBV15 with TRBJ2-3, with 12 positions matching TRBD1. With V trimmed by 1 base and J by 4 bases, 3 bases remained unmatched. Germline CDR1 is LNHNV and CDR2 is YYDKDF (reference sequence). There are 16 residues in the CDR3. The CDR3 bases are TGTGCCACCAGCAGAGGGGACAGGGGGCAGGCAGATACGCAGTATTTT. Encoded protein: CATSRGDRGQADTQYF.

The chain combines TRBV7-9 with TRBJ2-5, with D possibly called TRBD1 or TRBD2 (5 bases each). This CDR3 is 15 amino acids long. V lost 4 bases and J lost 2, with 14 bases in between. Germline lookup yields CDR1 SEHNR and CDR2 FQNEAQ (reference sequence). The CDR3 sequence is CASSSLGDRQETQYF. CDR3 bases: TGTGCCAGCAGCTCGCTGGGGGACCGACAAGAGACCCAGTACTTC.

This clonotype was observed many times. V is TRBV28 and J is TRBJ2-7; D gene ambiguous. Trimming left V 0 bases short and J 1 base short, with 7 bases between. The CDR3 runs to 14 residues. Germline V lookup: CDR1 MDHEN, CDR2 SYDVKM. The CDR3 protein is CASSLWSLSYEQYF. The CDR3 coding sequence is TGTGCCAGCAGTTTATGGAGCCTATCCTACGAGCAGTACTTC. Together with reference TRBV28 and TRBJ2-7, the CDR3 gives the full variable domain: DVKVTQSSRYLVKRTGEKVFLECVQDMDHENMFWYRQDPGLGLRLIYFSYDVKMKEKGDIPEGYSVSREKKERFSLILESASTNQTSMYLCASSLWSLSYEQYFGPGTRLTVT.

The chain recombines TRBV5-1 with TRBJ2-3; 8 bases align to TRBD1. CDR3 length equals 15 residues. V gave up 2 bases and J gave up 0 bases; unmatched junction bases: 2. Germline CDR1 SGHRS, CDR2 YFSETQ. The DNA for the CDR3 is TGCGCCAGCAGCTTCGGACAGGGAAGCACAGATACGCAGTATTTT. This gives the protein CASSFGQGSTDTQYF.

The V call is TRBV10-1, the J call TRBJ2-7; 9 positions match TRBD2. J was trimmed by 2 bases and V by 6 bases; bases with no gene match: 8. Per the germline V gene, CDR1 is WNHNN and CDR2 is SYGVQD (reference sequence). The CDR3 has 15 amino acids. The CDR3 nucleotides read TGCGCCAGCAGCCCCGGGACTAGCAACGCCTACGAGCAGTACTTC. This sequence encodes CASSPGTSNAYEQYF.

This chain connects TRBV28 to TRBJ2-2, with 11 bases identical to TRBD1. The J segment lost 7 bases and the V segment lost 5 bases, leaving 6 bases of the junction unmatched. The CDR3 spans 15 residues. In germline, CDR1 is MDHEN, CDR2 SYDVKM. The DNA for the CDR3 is TGTGCCAGCAGTGTATCCGGGACAGGGGGCGGGGAGCTGTTTTTT. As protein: CASSVSGTGGGELFF.

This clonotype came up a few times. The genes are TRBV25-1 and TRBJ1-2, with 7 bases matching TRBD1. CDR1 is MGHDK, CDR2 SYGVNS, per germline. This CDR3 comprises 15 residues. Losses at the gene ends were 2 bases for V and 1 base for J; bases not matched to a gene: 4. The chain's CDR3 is CASSEGQAFNYGYTF. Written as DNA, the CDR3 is TGTGCCAGCAGTGAAGGACAGGCATTTAACTATGGCTACACCTTC.

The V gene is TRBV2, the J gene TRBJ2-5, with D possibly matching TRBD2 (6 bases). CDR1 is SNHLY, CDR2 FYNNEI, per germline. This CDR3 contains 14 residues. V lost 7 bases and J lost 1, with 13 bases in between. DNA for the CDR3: TGTGCCAGCACCGGGAGCGGACCCCAAGAGACCCAGTACTTC. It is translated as CASTGSGPQETQYF.

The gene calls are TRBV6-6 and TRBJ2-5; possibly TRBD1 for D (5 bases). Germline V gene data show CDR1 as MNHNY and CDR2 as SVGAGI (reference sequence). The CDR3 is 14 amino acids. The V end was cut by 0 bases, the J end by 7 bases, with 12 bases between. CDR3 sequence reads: CASSYSGVDRTQYF. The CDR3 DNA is TGTGCCAGCAGTTACTCTGGGGTTGACAGGACCCAGTACTTC.

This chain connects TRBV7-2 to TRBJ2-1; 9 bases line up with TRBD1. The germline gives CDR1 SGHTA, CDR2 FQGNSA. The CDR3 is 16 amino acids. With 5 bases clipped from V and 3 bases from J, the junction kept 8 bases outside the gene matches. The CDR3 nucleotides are TGTGCCAGCAGCCTGCGACCGGGACAGGGCTACAATGAGCAGTTCTTC. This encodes CASSLRPGQGYNEQFF. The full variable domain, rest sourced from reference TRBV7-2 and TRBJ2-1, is GAGVSQSPSNKVTEKGKDVELRCDPISGHTALYWYRQSLGQGLEFLIYFQGNSAPDKSGLPSDRFSAERTGGSVSTLTIQRTQQEDSAVYLCASSLRPGQGYNEQFFGPGTRLTVL.

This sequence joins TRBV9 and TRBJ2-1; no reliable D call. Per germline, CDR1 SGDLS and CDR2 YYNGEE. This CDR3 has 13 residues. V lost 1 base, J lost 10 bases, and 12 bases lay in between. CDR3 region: CASSVYGVGEQFF. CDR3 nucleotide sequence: TGTGCCAGCAGCGTATATGGGGTTGGGGAGCAGTTCTTC.

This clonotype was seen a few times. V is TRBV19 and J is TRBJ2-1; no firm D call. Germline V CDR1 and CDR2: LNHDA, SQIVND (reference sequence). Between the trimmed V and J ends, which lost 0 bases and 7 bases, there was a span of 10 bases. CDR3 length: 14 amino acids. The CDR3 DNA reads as TGTGCCAGTAGTATAGATACCCCCCGGAATGAGCAGTTCTTC. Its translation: CASSIDTPRNEQFF.